The clone carrying this T cell receptor beta chain was observed a few times. Its antigen is not identified. This entry comes from a study of STAT5B mutations in CD4+ large granular lymphocyte leukemia. General study findings and limits: Without putative leukemic clones, patient CD4-sorted repertoires remained more clonal than healthy CD4+ repertoires. TRBV06-family usage was enriched in top patient clones (8/27) versus controls (2/35).

The CDR3 is made up of 15 amino acids. V lost 2 bases and J lost 4, with 14 bases in between. The germline V gene encodes CDR1 MDHEN and CDR2 SYDVKM. Sequencing was performed with immunoSEQ multiplex PCR; in TCRdb, only in-frame clones are kept and a portion is missing. The sample has about 27,000 clones; about 79% are singletons. The sequence came from a human donor in good health. This chain links TRBV28 with TRBJ1-1, with a possible D match to TRBD1 (5 bases). Sequenced sample: CD4+ T cells from blood buffy coats. The chain's CDR3 is CASSLEGQGGTEAFF. The CDR3 bases are TGTGCCAGCAGTTTAGAAGGTCAGGGAGGCACTGAAGCTTTCTTT.